Listed below are T cell receptor beta chains from one sample, sequenced in a study of technical replicates of blood from a few donors. The repertoire was sequenced with immunoSEQ multiplex PCR; TCRdb's copy has only in-frame clones and lacks some. In the table there are about 70,000 clones, approximately 98% of which are singletons. The sample taken for sequencing was T cells isolated from PBMCs. Every receptor here comes from a human donor in good health. CDR3s include the opening cysteine and the closing phenylalanine or tryptophan. Each record gives: clone size, J gene, D gene, V gene, CDR3 DNA, CDR3 protein. The D gene is left open where the match is weak. The size field is filled for only some rows; it gives once, few, many or a size class.

size: NA; J: TRBJ2-7; D: NA; V: TRBV28; DNA: TGTGCCAGCAGCCATTACGAGCAGTACTTC; CDR3: CASSHYEQYF
size: once; J: TRBJ1-2; D: TRBD1; V: TRBV5-1; DNA: TGCGCCAGCAGCTACAGCACAGGGGGGGTTAACTATGGCTACACCTTC; CDR3: CASSYSTGGVNYGYTF
size: NA; J: TRBJ2-5; D: NA; V: TRBV7-7; DNA: TGTGCTAGCAGCTTAGCGCGGGCGGGACTGGATGAGACCCAGTACTTC; CDR3: CASSLARAGLDETQYF
size: NA; J: TRBJ2-1; D: TRBD2; V: TRBV30; DNA: TGTGCCTGGAGTACCGGCGGGAGGTCCAGAAATGAGCAGTTCTTC; CDR3: CAWSTGGRSRNEQFF
size: NA; J: TRBJ2-1; D: NA; V: TRBV7-9; DNA: TGTGCCAGCAGCTTAGTTAACGGGGGAGGCCACTACAATGAGCAGTTCTTC; CDR3: CASSLVNGGGHYNEQFF
size: NA; J: TRBJ2-3; D: NA; V: TRBV4-3; DNA: TGCGCCAGCAGCCAAGCCCCCTTAGGCACAGATACGCAGTATTTT; CDR3: CASSQAPLGTDTQYF
size: NA; J: TRBJ2-6; D: TRBD1; V: TRBV10-3; DNA: TGTGCCATCAGTAAAACAGGGGATGCTGGGGCCAACGTCCTGACTTTC; CDR3: CAISKTGDAGANVLTF
size: NA; J: TRBJ1-2; D: NA; V: TRBV4-3; DNA: TGCGCCAGCAGCCAAGAAGGTTCAGGGGCCTATGGCTACACCTTC; CDR3: CASSQEGSGAYGYTF
size: NA; J: TRBJ2-7; D: NA; V: TRBV7-2; DNA: TGTGCCAGCAGCTCCGCCTACGAGCAGTACTTC; CDR3: CASSSAYEQYF
size: NA; J: TRBJ2-2; D: NA; V: TRBV28; DNA: TGTGCCAGCAGTCCCGGGACAATGAACACCGGGGAGCTGTTTTTT; CDR3: CASSPGTMNTGELFF
size: NA; J: TRBJ2-1; D: NA; V: TRBV6-4; DNA: TGTGCCAGCAGTGTGGAAAGTCGGGGTGAGCAGTTCTTC; CDR3: CASSVESRGEQFF
size: NA; J: TRBJ2-1; D: NA; V: TRBV10-2; DNA: TGCGCCAGCAGCCCAATTTACAATGAGCAGTTCTTC; CDR3: CASSPIYNEQFF
size: NA; J: TRBJ2-5; D: NA; V: TRBV4-1; DNA: TGCGCCAGCAGCCAAGAACCGGGTTTAGAGACCCAGTACTTC; CDR3: CASSQEPGLETQYF
size: NA; J: TRBJ2-7; D: NA; V: TRBV29-1; DNA: TGCAGCGCAGGGACTTCTGGGGCCTACGAGCAGTACTTC; CDR3: CSAGTSGAYEQYF
size: NA; J: TRBJ1-1; D: TRBD1; V: TRBV5-1; DNA: TGCGCCAGCAGCTTTAGGACAGGGGGAACTGAAGCTTTCTTT; CDR3: CASSFRTGGTEAFF
size: NA; J: TRBJ2-5; D: TRBD1; V: TRBV11-2; DNA: TGTGCCAGCAGCTCGATATGGACAGGGCTGGAGACCCAGTACTTC; CDR3: CASSSIWTGLETQYF
size: NA; J: TRBJ2-7; D: TRBD2; V: TRBV4-2; DNA: TGTGCCAGCAGCCAAGTTAGCGGGAGTTGGTACGAGCAGTACTTC; CDR3: CASSQVSGSWYEQYF
size: NA; J: TRBJ2-5; D: NA; V: TRBV27; DNA: TGTGCCAGCAGTTTATGGGACTCTCGGGGGACCCAGTACTTC; CDR3: CASSLWDSRGTQYF
size: NA; J: TRBJ2-7; D: NA; V: TRBV2; DNA: TGTGCCAGCAGTGACTCACTTTACTACGAGCAGTACTTC; CDR3: CASSDSLYYEQYF
size: NA; J: TRBJ1-2; D: NA; V: TRBV28; DNA: TGTGCCAGCAGTTCCCTCGGGACTAACTATGGCTACACCTTC; CDR3: CASSSLGTNYGYTF
size: NA; J: TRBJ2-1; D: NA; V: TRBV27; DNA: TGTGCCAGCAGTCTTGGACAGTACAATGAGCAGTTCTTC; CDR3: CASSLGQYNEQFF
size: NA; J: TRBJ2-7; D: NA; V: TRBV2; DNA: TGTGCCAGCAGGGACAACTCCTACGAGCAGTACTTC; CDR3: CASRDNSYEQYF
size: NA; J: TRBJ2-1; D: NA; V: TRBV27; DNA: TGTGCCAGCAGTTCAGGGTACTATGAGCAGTTCTTC; CDR3: CASSSGYYEQFF
size: NA; J: TRBJ2-3; D: NA; V: TRBV5-5; DNA: TGTGCCAGCAGCTTGGCACTGCTAGGAGATACGCAGTATTTT; CDR3: CASSLALLGDTQYF
size: NA; J: TRBJ2-3; D: TRBD2; V: TRBV5-1; DNA: TGCGCCAGCAGCTGGAGGACTAGCGAGAACACAGATACGCAGTATTTT; CDR3: CASSWRTSENTDTQYF
size: NA; J: TRBJ2-1; D: TRBD2; V: TRBV30; DNA: TGTGCCTGGAGTGTAGGACTAGCGGGAAGTAATGAGCAGTTCTTC; CDR3: CAWSVGLAGSNEQFF
size: NA; J: TRBJ2-7; D: NA; V: TRBV27; DNA: TGTGCCAGCAGTTTTGGAGTATTCCACGAGCAGTACTTC; CDR3: CASSFGVFHEQYF
size: NA; J: TRBJ2-3; D: TRBD1; V: TRBV5-4; DNA: TGTGCCAGCAGCCCGGACAGGGCAGCAGATACGCAGTATTTT; CDR3: CASSPDRAADTQYF
size: once; J: TRBJ2-3; D: NA; V: TRBV19; DNA: TGTGCCAGTAGTATCCATGAAAACTCAGATACGCAGTATTTT; CDR3: CASSIHENSDTQYF
size: NA; J: TRBJ1-1; D: TRBD1; V: TRBV28; DNA: TGTGCCAGCAGTCGACAGGGAACTGAAGCTTTCTTT; CDR3: CASSRQGTEAFF
size: NA; J: TRBJ2-1; D: TRBD2; V: TRBV7-2; DNA: TGTGCCAGCAGCTGGACTAGCGGGCCGGATGAGCAGTTCTTC; CDR3: CASSWTSGPDEQFF
size: NA; J: TRBJ2-5; D: TRBD1; V: TRBV27; DNA: TGTGCCAGCAGTGGGCGACAGGGGCTAAGTGAGACCCAGTACTTC; CDR3: CASSGRQGLSETQYF
size: NA; J: TRBJ1-2; D: NA; V: TRBV19; DNA: TGTGCCAGTAGTATACAGGGTTCGACCTACGGCTACACCTTC; CDR3: CASSIQGSTYGYTF
size: once; J: TRBJ1-3; D: NA; V: TRBV28; DNA: TGTGCCAGCAGTTTGCCGACAGGTAGAGGAAACACCATATATTTT; CDR3: CASSLPTGRGNTIYF
size: NA; J: TRBJ1-1; D: TRBD1; V: TRBV13; DNA: TGTGCCAGCAGCCCCCAACAGGGGCGGTATAGCACTGAAGCTTTCTTT; CDR3: CASSPQQGRYSTEAFF
size: NA; J: TRBJ1-3; D: NA; V: TRBV28; DNA: TGTGCCAGCAGTTCTTTTGGAAACACCATATATTTT; CDR3: CASSSFGNTIYF
size: NA; J: TRBJ2-4; D: NA; V: TRBV7-9; DNA: TGTGCCAGCAGCGTCCCTAGCACGAACATTCAGTACTTC; CDR3: CASSVPSTNIQYF
size: NA; J: TRBJ2-1; D: NA; V: TRBV27; DNA: TGTGCCAGCTTCTCCGGGCAGGGATGGAACAATGAGCAGTTCTTC; CDR3: CASFSGQGWNNEQFF
size: NA; J: TRBJ2-4; D: NA; V: TRBV11-2; DNA: TGTGCCAGCAGCGCCCGAGACAGCCGGATTGCCAAAAACATTCAGTACTTC; CDR3: CASSARDSRIAKNIQYF
size: NA; J: TRBJ2-7; D: TRBD1; V: TRBV19; DNA: TGTGCCAGTAAGGGGACAGAGTATTACGAGCAGTACTTC; CDR3: CASKGTEYYEQYF
size: NA; J: TRBJ2-2; D: NA; V: TRBV4-3; DNA: TGCGCCAGCAGCCAAGTAACAGACAACACCGGGGAGCTGTTTTTT; CDR3: CASSQVTDNTGELFF
size: NA; J: TRBJ2-1; D: TRBD1; V: TRBV7-3; DNA: TGTGCCAGCAGCTTAAGACAGGGGGACTCCTACAATGAGCAGTTCTTC; CDR3: CASSLRQGDSYNEQFF
size: NA; J: TRBJ2-7; D: NA; V: TRBV20-1; DNA: TGCAGTGCTAAGCAGGGAAGGGAGCAGTACTTC; CDR3: CSAKQGREQYF
size: NA; J: TRBJ2-7; D: NA; V: TRBV7-3; DNA: TGTGCCAGCAGCCTCACGTATAGCTCCTACGAGCAGTACTTC; CDR3: CASSLTYSSYEQYF
size: NA; J: TRBJ1-5; D: NA; V: TRBV7-9; DNA: TGTGCCAGCTCTTACGAGGGAAGCAATCAGCCCCAGCATTTT; CDR3: CASSYEGSNQPQHF
size: NA; J: TRBJ1-2; D: TRBD1; V: TRBV27; DNA: TGTGCCAGCAGTCCCGACAGGGACTATGGCTACACCTTC; CDR3: CASSPDRDYGYTF
size: NA; J: TRBJ1-1; D: NA; V: TRBV7-8; DNA: TGTGCCAGCAGCTTAGGTAGTGGCACTGAAGCTTTCTTT; CDR3: CASSLGSGTEAFF
size: NA; J: TRBJ1-4; D: TRBD1; V: TRBV5-5; DNA: TGTGCCAGCACGGAGCGGACAGGGGGCAATGAAAAACTGTTTTTT; CDR3: CASTERTGGNEKLFF
size: once; J: TRBJ2-7; D: NA; V: TRBV2; DNA: TGTGCCAGCAGTGAAGCCCCCGGGGACTACGAGCAGTACTTC; CDR3: CASSEAPGDYEQYF
size: NA; J: TRBJ2-2; D: TRBD2; V: TRBV10-1; DNA: TGCGCCAGCAGTGAGACTAGCGGGTCCGGGGAGCTGTTTTTT; CDR3: CASSETSGSGELFF
size: NA; J: TRBJ1-3; D: NA; V: TRBV7-2; DNA: TGTGCCAGCAGCCTCCCAGGAGAAGGGGCTGGGAACACCATATATTTT; CDR3: CASSLPGEGAGNTIYF
size: NA; J: TRBJ2-3; D: NA; V: TRBV7-3; DNA: TGTGCCAGCAGCCTATACGGTGGAGATACGCAGTATTTT; CDR3: CASSLYGGDTQYF
size: NA; J: TRBJ2-3; D: NA; V: TRBV15; DNA: TGTGCCACCAGCAGAATTCGAGGGTCCACAGATACGCAGTATTTT; CDR3: CATSRIRGSTDTQYF
size: NA; J: TRBJ1-4; D: NA; V: TRBV7-9; DNA: TGTGCCAGCAGCTTACGCTCGGCGGAGAATGAAAAACTGTTTTTT; CDR3: CASSLRSAENEKLFF
size: NA; J: TRBJ2-7; D: TRBD1; V: TRBV29-1; DNA: TGCAGCGTTGAGGGACAGGGGGCCTACGAGCAGTACTTC; CDR3: CSVEGQGAYEQYF